Below, 20 T cell receptor beta chains from the same sample are listed, as sequenced in a study of T cell repertoires in cytomegalovirus infection. TCRdb re-called the reads through MiXCR, storing one row per CDR3 protein. Seen here are approximately 990,000 distinct CDR3 sequences, about a third observed once, and the top ten hold roughly an eighth. These TCRs' antigens remain unknown. Specimen: cultured CD8+ T cells from PBMCs, collected from culture after CMV antigen stimulation. The receptor set was obtained from a human donor in good health (CMV status not recorded). Some clones in this sample may be carry-over from other donors' samples.

This clonotype came up a few times. The gene calls are TRBV7-2 and TRBJ2-2; D ambiguous. V gave up 0 bases and J gave up 7 bases, with 9 bases separating them. The V gene's germline CDR1 is SGHTA and CDR2 FQGNSA. The CDR3 sequence is 14 residues long. The CDR3 DNA reads as TGTGCCAGCAGCTTAGCCAGCGTACTCGGGGAGCTGTTTTTT. Translating it yields CASSLASVLGELFF.

The chain links TRBV20-1 to TRBJ2-7; possibly TRBD1 or TRBD2 for D (6 bases each). Germline-derived CDR1 and CDR2 are DFQATT and SNEGSKA (reference sequence). There are 13 residues in the CDR3. Trimming took 0 bases from V and 4 from J, leaving 10 bases between them. CDR3 residues: CSARDRGTYEQYV. The CDR3 region has the DNA TGCAGTGCTAGAGATCGGGGGACATACGAGCAGTACGTC.

The rearrangement uses TRBV7-9 and TRBJ2-5; D not certain. The germline V gene encodes CDR1 SEHNR and CDR2 FQNEAQ (reference sequence). CDR3 length: 16 amino acids. V was shortened by 6 bases and J by 1 base, with 18 bases between the two germline ends. Here the CDR3 DNA reads TGTGCCAGCAGACCGGCGGTTGAGAGGTTCCAAGAGACCCAGTACTTC. Translating it yields CASRPAVERFQETQYF.

The rearrangement uses TRBV2 and TRBJ1-6, with 8 nucleotides matching TRBD1. Germline lookup yields CDR1 SNHLY and CDR2 FYNNEI. The CDR3 has 16 amino acids. After removal of 4 bases from V and 6 bases from J, the junction contained 8 bases not matched to a gene. CDR3 sequence reads: CASSGYRGRLNSPLHF. CDR3 nucleotide sequence: TGTGCCAGCAGTGGATACAGGGGGAGACTTAATTCACCCCTCCACTTT.

This clonotype was counted at least ten times. The CDR3 here is CASSPGGWDQPQHF. The CDR3, as DNA: TGTGCCAGCAGCCCAGGGGGCTGGGATCAGCCCCAGCATTTT. The chain employs TRBV7-2 and TRBJ1-5, with 8 bases aligning to TRBD1. The CDR3 has 14 amino acids. With 5 bases clipped from V and 5 bases from J, the junction kept 5 bases outside the gene matches. Germline lookup yields CDR1 SGHTA and CDR2 FQGNSA. Combining the CDR3 with reference TRBV7-2 and TRBJ1-5 gives the whole variable domain GAGVSQSPSNKVTEKGKDVELRCDPISGHTALYWYRQSLGQGLEFLIYFQGNSAPDKSGLPSDRFSAERTGGSVSTLTIQRTQQEDSAVYLCASSPGGWDQPQHFGDGTRLSIL.

This chain joins TRBV19 and TRBJ2-1; a possible D gene is TRBD1 (8 bases). The CDR3 sequence is 15 residues long. Germline-derived CDR1 and CDR2 are LNHDA and SQIVND (reference sequence). The V gene lost 8 bases and the J gene lost 2 bases, with 16 bases spanning the gap. CDR3 amino acids: CASSTGGAPYNEQFF. CDR3 DNA: TGTGCCAGTTCAACAGGGGGGGCTCCCTACAATGAGCAGTTCTTC. Based on the CDR3 plus reference TRBV19 and TRBJ2-1, the full variable domain is DGGITQSPKYLFRKEGQNVTLSCEQNLNHDAMYWYRQDPGQGLRLIYYSQIVNDFQKGDIAEGYSVSREKKESFPLTVTSAQKNPTAFYLCASSTGGAPYNEQFFGPGTRLTVL.

The chain uses TRBV4-1 and TRBJ1-5; 8 nucleotides line up with TRBD1. The CDR3 contains 16 residues. V lost 1 base, J lost 8 bases, and 10 bases stayed unmatched. Germline-derived CDR1 and CDR2 are MGHRA and YSYEKL. The CDR3 DNA sequence: TGCGCCAGCAGCCAAGGCCTCAGGGGGCGCAGAGAGCCCCAGCATTTT. Its translation is CASSQGLRGRREPQHF.

J is TRBJ2-5 and V is TRBV27; the match to TRBD2 covers 12 bases. CDR3 size: 17 residues. The germline V gene has CDR1 MNHEY and CDR2 SMNVEV (reference sequence). The V gene end was trimmed by 6 bases and the J gene end by 3 bases; junction bases not matched to a gene: 11. In nucleotides, the CDR3 is TGTGCCAGCAGCCCCAGGCTAGCGGGGGGGACTGAAGAGACCCAGTACTTC. It codes for CASSPRLAGGTEETQYF.

The table lists this clonotype with many counts. This rearrangement joins TRBV27 to TRBJ1-5; 8 nucleotides match TRBD1. This CDR3 contains 14 residues. With V trimmed by 6 bases and J by 6 bases, 7 bases remained unmatched. The germline V gene encodes CDR1 MNHEY and CDR2 SMNVEV (reference sequence). The CDR3 nucleotides read TGTGCCAGCAGCCTAGGACAGGGTGGTCAGCCCCAGCATTTT. Amino acids: CASSLGQGGQPQHF.

Only a few counts were recorded for this clonotype. The gene calls are TRBV28 and TRBJ2-1; 7 bases fit TRBD1. Germline V gene data show CDR1 as MDHEN and CDR2 as SYDVKM. The ends lost 3 bases at V and 2 bases at J; junction bases unmatched: 7. This CDR3 is 16 amino acids long. CDR3 sequence: CASSFSRDSPYNEQFF. The CDR3 bases are TGTGCCAGCAGTTTTAGTAGGGACAGCCCCTACAATGAGCAGTTCTTC. Full variable domain (outside the CDR3, taken from reference TRBV28 and TRBJ2-1): DVKVTQSSRYLVKRTGEKVFLECVQDMDHENMFWYRQDPGLGLRLIYFSYDVKMKEKGDIPEGYSVSREKKERFSLILESASTNQTSMYLCASSFSRDSPYNEQFFGPGTRLTVL.

As concerns this clonotype: The junction does not match germline at one end; this may be a read error. The rearrangement uses TRBV28 and TRBJ1-3; TRBD1 might be the D (5 bases). The CDR3 is 16 residues long. Looked up from germline, CDR1 is MDHEN and CDR2 is SYDVKM. The CDR3 sequence: CASNLSLGVFGNTIYF. The CDR3 DNA follows: TGTGCCAGCAATTTATCCCTGGGGGTCTTTGGAAACACTATATATTTT.

This chain uses TRBV6-8 with TRBJ2-1, with D perhaps TRBD1 (5 bases). The V end lost 5 bases, the J end lost 1 base, and 6 bases lay between the germline ends. The CDR3 extends over 13 amino acids. Germline CDR1 MNHGY, CDR2 SAAAGT. In DNA form, the CDR3 reads TGTGCCAGCAGTCGACAGTCCTACAATGAGCAGTTCTTC. Translated: CASSRQSYNEQFF.

The chain carries TRBV5-4 and TRBJ1-2; D call uncertain. V was trimmed by 0 bases and J by 6 bases, leaving 21 bases between them. CDR3 length equals 17 residues. CDR1 is SGHNT and CDR2 is YYREEE in the germline V gene (reference sequence). The CDR3 DNA is TGTGCCAGCAGCTTGGAAACAGCCGATCGGGCCCCTCATGGCTACACCTTC. Translated, it gives CASSLETADRAPHGYTF.

This clonotype was seen many times. The V call is TRBV6-2 or TRBV6-3, the J call TRBJ2-1; TRBD2 might be the D (6 bases). CDR1 and CDR2 from the germline V gene are MNHEY and SVGEGT. Deletions cut 0 bases from V and 4 bases from J, with 16 bases between. The CDR3 covers 17 residues. The CDR3 loop is CASSYSKVGGDYNEQFF. Here the CDR3 DNA reads TGTGCCAGCAGTTACTCGAAAGTTGGCGGGGATTACAATGAGCAGTTCTTC.

The rearrangement joins TRBV2 to TRBJ1-5; 9 bases map to TRBD1. CDR3 length equals 14 residues. Germline V gene lookup returns CDR1 SNHLY and CDR2 FYNNEI. The V segment lost 9 bases and the J segment 1 base; nucleotides outside the gene matches: 4. Written as DNA, the CDR3 is TGTGCCAGTGACAGGGGGGGAAGCAATCAGCCCCAGCATTTT. This translates into CASDRGGSNQPQHF.

The genes are TRBV6-5 and TRBJ2-3; 11 bases are shared with TRBD2. This CDR3 spans 16 amino acids. V lost 4 bases and J lost 6; bases outside the gene matches: 9. Germline V lookup: CDR1 MNHEY, CDR2 SVGAGI. The CDR3, as DNA: TGTGCCAGCAGTTCGATACTAGCGGGGGAGTTTGATACGCAGTATTTT. Translated, it gives CASSSILAGEFDTQYF.

Only a few counts were recorded for this clonotype. This chain uses TRBV7-8 with TRBJ2-3; TRBD2 might be the D (5 bases). The CDR3 covers 14 residues. V was pared by 5 bases and J by 4 bases, with 13 bases between. Germline CDR1 is SGHVS and CDR2 is FQNEAQ. The CDR3 DNA is TGTGCCAGCAGCCCTCAACAGAGGGCAGATACGCAGTATTTT. Translated, it gives CASSPQQRADTQYF.

This clonotype came up a few times. V and J are TRBV4-1 and TRBJ2-3, with a possible D match to TRBD1 (5 bases). The CDR3 is 15 residues long. The V and J ends lost 0 bases and 4 bases respectively, with 11 bases between them. CDR1 MGHRA and CDR2 YSYEKL come from the germline V gene. CDR3 nucleotides: TGCGCCAGCAGCCAAGACAGGGAAAGTGCAGATACGCAGTATTTT. The encoded protein is CASSQDRESADTQYF.

This clonotype was seen a handful of times. This rearrangement joins TRBV19 to TRBJ2-3, with 10 bases aligning to TRBD1. CDR1 is LNHDA and CDR2 is SQIVND in the germline V gene (reference sequence). V shed 0 bases, J shed 4 bases, and the junction held 4 bases outside the gene matches. The CDR3 covers 16 residues. In DNA form, the CDR3 reads TGTGCCAGTAGTATAGAAGGGACAGGGGAGTCAGATACGCAGTATTTT. It specifies CASSIEGTGESDTQYF.

This clonotype was counted ten times or more. This chain joins TRBV7-9 and TRBJ1-6; D is possibly TRBD1 (5 bases). The V gene's germline CDR1 is SEHNR and CDR2 FQNEAQ (reference sequence). V dropped 5 bases and J dropped 4 bases, with 27 bases sitting between them. The CDR3 is 20 residues long. CDR3 loop: CASSTSSLTGPTIYNSPLHF. In DNA, the CDR3 is TGTGCCAGCAGCACTAGTAGCCTCACGGGGCCGACCATTTATAATTCACCCCTCCACTTT.